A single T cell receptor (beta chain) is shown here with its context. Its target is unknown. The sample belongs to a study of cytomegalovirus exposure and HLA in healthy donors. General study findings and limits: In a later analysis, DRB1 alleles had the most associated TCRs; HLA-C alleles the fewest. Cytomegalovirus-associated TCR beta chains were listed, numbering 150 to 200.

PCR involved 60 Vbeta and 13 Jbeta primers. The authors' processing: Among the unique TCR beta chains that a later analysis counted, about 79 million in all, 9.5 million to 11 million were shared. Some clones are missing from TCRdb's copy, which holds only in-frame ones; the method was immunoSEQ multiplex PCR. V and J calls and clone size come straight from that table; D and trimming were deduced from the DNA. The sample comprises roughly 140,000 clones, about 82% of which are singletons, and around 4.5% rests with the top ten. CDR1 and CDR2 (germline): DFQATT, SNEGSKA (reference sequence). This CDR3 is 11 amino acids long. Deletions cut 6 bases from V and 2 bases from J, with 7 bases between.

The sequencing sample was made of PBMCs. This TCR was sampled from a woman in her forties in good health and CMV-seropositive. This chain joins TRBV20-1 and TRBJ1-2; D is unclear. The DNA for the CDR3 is TGCAGTGCCCCACAGAACTATGGCTACACCTTC. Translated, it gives CSAPQNYGYTF.